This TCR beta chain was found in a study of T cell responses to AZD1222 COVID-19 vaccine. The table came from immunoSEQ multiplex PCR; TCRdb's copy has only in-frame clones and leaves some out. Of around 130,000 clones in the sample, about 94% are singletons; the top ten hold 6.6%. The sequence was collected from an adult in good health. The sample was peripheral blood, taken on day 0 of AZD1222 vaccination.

The CDR3 sequence is CASSQDGTGGQETQYF. In DNA, the CDR3 is TGCGCCAGCAGCCAAGATGGGACAGGGGGGCAAGAGACCCAGTACTTC. This rearrangement joins TRBV4-1 to TRBJ2-5; 11 nucleotides match TRBD1. J lost 2 bases, V lost 0 bases, and 2 bases had no gene match. This CDR3 contains 16 residues. The V gene's germline CDR1 is MGHRA and CDR2 YSYEKL.